This TCR beta chain was profiled in a study of blood T cell repertoires in COVID-19. Study overall: Spain, Italy and the United States supplied samples that represented acute and convalescent COVID-19.

Germline V gene lookup returns CDR1 LGHNA and CDR2 YSLEER. Unmatched junction bases numbered 11, after V lost 2 bases and J lost 7 bases. This CDR3 is 15 amino acids long. The table came from immunoSEQ multiplex PCR; TCRdb's copy has only in-frame clones and leaves some out. The sample holds 60,000 to 70,000 clones, roughly 80% seen once. The gene calls are TRBV4-3 and TRBJ2-7; 7 bases line up with TRBD1. Material for sequencing was peripheral blood. This receptor was identified in a woman aged 65 to 85 with acute or convalescent COVID-19. The CDR3 DNA reads TGCGCCAGCAGCCAAACGACAGGGACCTGGTTGGAGCAGTACTTC. Its protein product is CASSQTTGTWLEQYF.